This T cell receptor beta chain was recovered during a study of cytomegalovirus exposure and HLA in healthy donors. Study-wide background: Sequencing of 150 million to 200 million T cells in an earlier analysis found more than 100 million unique TCR beta sequences. Unique TCRs from HLA-typed donors, roughly 89 million of them, were held in an early data release. Regarding the study as a whole: Some segments of the V type, notably TRBV6-2 and TRBV6-3, were excluded as indistinguishable. Judged likely to be a sequencing artifact was a cluster of highly shared sequence variants.

Vbeta (60) and Jbeta (13) primers were used in the PCR. Profiled with immunoSEQ multiplex PCR; TCRdb holds only in-frame clones, not every one. The sample shows 180,000 or so clones, about 79% of them seen only once. The germline gives CDR1 SGDLS, CDR2 YYNGEE. V shed 1 base and J shed 5 bases, with 13 bases lying between them. The CDR3 extends over 14 amino acids. Comments on this clone: What it binds is unknown.

The sequencing sample was made of PBMCs. The chain joins TRBV9 to TRBJ2-7; TRBD2 is a possible D gene (6 bases). The TCR originated in a woman aged 50 to 65 in good health and CMV-seronegative. CDR3 nucleotides: TGTGCCAGCAGCGTATCCGGGAGTCTCGACGAGCAGTACTTC. It encodes CASSVSGSLDEQYF. The full variable domain, its missing parts supplied by reference TRBV9 and TRBJ2-7, is DSGVTQTPKHLITATGQRVTLRCSPRSGDLSVYWYQQSLDQGLQFLIQYYNGEERAKGNILERFSAQQFPDLHSELNLSSLELGDSALYFCASSVSGSLDEQYFGPGTRLTVT.